The source of this T cell receptor (beta chain) is a study of beta chain features in type 1 diabetes. Overall study results and limits: Lower insertion and higher deletion counts appeared at VDJ junctions in type 1 diabetes patients. The study found that naive, central memory and Treg TCRB repertoires appeared more similar in patients than in healthy donors. Shorter TCRB CDR3s, moderately but significantly so, were found in Type 1 diabetes patients in all four CD4+ subsets.

Over 98% purity was reached by all sorted populations. The sequenced template was cDNA made from the entire isolated RNA. Mean read depth for naive, central memory and regulatory T cell samples was about 3.6 million reads. The data were produced by immunoSEQ multiplex PCR, yet TCRdb's version contains in-frame clones alone and is incomplete. The repertoire holds 300,000 to 400,000 clones, with roughly 14% as singletons. Notes on this clone: Its antigen is unidentified.

The TCR was taken from a woman between 18 and 29 years old with type 1 diabetes. The sequencing input was naive CD4+ T cells from blood.

CDR3 bases: TGTGCCAGCAGTTTTGGTCGTAGGGGGCCAGATACGCAGTATTTT. It codes for CASSFGRRGPDTQYF. The chain is built from TRBV28 and TRBJ2-3, with TRBD1 matching 7 bases. Per the germline V gene, CDR1 is MDHEN and CDR2 is SYDVKM. The V segment lost 3 bases and the J segment 4 bases; nucleotides outside the gene matches: 7. The CDR3 sequence is 15 residues long.